This entry features one T cell receptor beta chain sequence. Its antigen is not yet known. Base qualities are not recorded, but no much larger clone differs from it by a single base. The CDR3 runs 12 residues from the cysteine to the phenylalanine. Only the CDR3 portion is preserved as DNA: 36 bases, with reading frame beginning at the first base. From a lookup of the germline V gene, CDR1 and CDR2 are LGHNA and YSLEER. V is reduced by 0 bases and J by 3 bases, leaving a spacing of 0 bases between them. Explained via the paper, the time point label denotes: baseline before first vaccination. Vaccinee samples came from UK trials COV001 and COV002, including a single-blind randomized controlled phase 2/3 trial of AZD1222 (ChAdOx1 nCoV-19) in healthy adults. Trial participant PBMC samples were collected at day 0 and day 28 after the second dose for TCRbeta chain sequencing. This sample stems from a study of T cell responses to AZD1222 COVID-19 vaccine (dated by TCRdb to 2020 to 2022). Regarding the complete study: AZD1222 recipients whose second dose came at about 4 weeks and those whose second dose came at about 12 weeks were combined into one group, since spike-specific TCR depth and breadth did not differ between the two schedules. TCR sequencing covered roughly 230 trial participants: 207 given two doses of AZD1222 and 26 given two doses of MenACWY control vaccine. Trial participants were enrolled by age into subgroups of 18-55, 56-69 and 70-plus years, and about 150, 27 and 61 TCR-sequenced participants, respectively, were included in these subgroups.

The CDR3 regions of human TCRbeta chains were subjected to immunosequencing. The authors processed their data as follows. TCRs in the repertoires were matched against a reference library of SARS-CoV-2-specific TCRs that had been generated with the MIRA antigen-specificity platform. Breadth was defined as the fraction of unique TCRs that were SARS-CoV-2-associated. Depth was defined as the fraction of total T cells that were SARS-CoV-2-associated. Using the MIRA data, every spike-specific TCR was mapped to the spike region that the TCR reacted to and assigned to either a CD4 or a CD8 class. Log10-transformed breadth and depth values were compared by one-way ANOVA with Sidak's multiple comparisons tests. The table comes from immuneACCESS by way of TCRdb, which keeps in-frame sequences with V and J called. Part of the clones is missing from these tables; in studies checked, under half for an unresolved V gene and the rest for unknown reasons. The V and J calls and clone size come from that table; D and trimming were worked out from the DNA. The sample data list about 140,000 clones, and roughly nine tenths of these were observed just once. The ten largest clones take up about 3% of the sample.

General study outcomes and caveats: In the small 56-69-year group, the increase in depth fell short of significance, most likely because of low power. The whole spike protein was spanned by vaccine-associated CD4 TCRs, and dominant responses were seen in regions 160-218 and 743-854. After two AZD1222 doses, spike-specific TCR breadth and depth were significantly higher than at day 0 and than in MenACWY recipients. Conclusions about previously exposed vaccinees were limited because only 6 or 7 AZD1222 recipients were SARS-CoV-2 seropositive at baseline. Participants were mostly white British, with more females than males. The authors suggested clonal diversity may have been underestimated. Reportedly, almost half of the unique spike-specific TCRs recognized epitopes lying outside the regions that are mutated in the B.1.351 and B.1.1.7 variants. Because no day 14 peak-response samples were available, the repertoires could be characterized only after the peak T cell response.

Recombination linked TRBV4-3 to TRBJ2-1; the D gene cannot be named for sure. This specimen was peripheral blood, taken on day 0 of AZD1222 vaccination. This clonotype was sampled from an adult in good health. The nucleotides read TGCGCCAGCAGCCAAGACTACAATGAGCAGTTCTTC. Translated, it gives CASSQDYNEQFF.